Each of the 31 T cell receptor beta chains below was sequenced from the same sample in a study of blood T cell repertoires in COVID-19. Using immunoSEQ multiplex PCR, the repertoire was profiled, and TCRdb retains in-frame clones only, with some absent. Of 93,000 or so clones in the sample, more than 70% were seen once. Specimen: peripheral blood. These receptors all stem from a woman aged 60 to 75 with acute or convalescent COVID-19.

The rearrangement uses TRBV29-1 and TRBJ2-1; D might be TRBD2 (6 bases). The CDR3 has 17 residues. CDR1 and CDR2 from the germline V gene are SQVTM and ANQGSEA. The V gene lost 1 base and the J gene lost 2 bases, with 18 bases spanning the gap. The CDR3 bases are TGCAGCGTTGAAGGGGGGGTCCCCGAGGTCCCCTACAATGAGCAGTTCTTC. This sequence encodes CSVEGGVPEVPYNEQFF.

J is TRBJ2-3 and V is TRBV5-1; 8 bases match TRBD1. Per the germline V gene, CDR1 is SGHRS and CDR2 is YFSETQ. V shed 4 bases, J shed 2 bases, and the junction held 3 bases outside the gene matches. There are 14 residues in the CDR3. CDR3 nucleotide sequence: TGCGCCAGCAGCCCGGGACAGGTCACAGATACGCAGTATTTT. Its translation is CASSPGQVTDTQYF.

Only one count was recorded for this clone. The genes are TRBV23-1 and TRBJ1-3; TRBD1 matches 10 bases. TRBV23-1 has ORF status, its function being uncertain. With 8 bases clipped from V and 0 bases from J, the junction kept 13 bases outside the gene matches. There are 18 residues in the CDR3. The DNA for the CDR3 is TGCGCCAGCGGCTCCGGGACAGGGGATCCTTCCTCTGGAAACACCATATATTTT. It codes for CASGSGTGDPSSGNTIYF.

The V gene is TRBV18, the J gene TRBJ1-2; D uncertain. Germline CDR1 KGHSH, CDR2 LQKENI. The CDR3 is made up of 15 amino acids. Trimming took 3 bases from V and 8 from J, leaving 19 bases between them. The DNA for the CDR3 is TGTGCCAGCTCACCCCCACGCAGAAGGTCGGAGGGCTACACCTTC. Translated, it gives CASSPPRRRSEGYTF.

The J gene is TRBJ1-4, the V gene TRBV7-9; 10 bases are a match to TRBD1. Germline V lookup: CDR1 SEHNR, CDR2 FQNEAQ (reference sequence). With 1 base clipped from V and 6 bases from J, the junction kept 5 bases outside the gene matches. The CDR3 has 16 residues. CDR3 amino acids: CASSLGWGQGYEKLFF. The DNA of the CDR3 is TGTGCCAGCAGCTTAGGCTGGGGACAGGGGTATGAAAAACTGTTTTTT. The full variable domain, in which reference TRBV7-9 and TRBJ1-4 provide the parts outside the CDR3, is DTGVSQNPRHKITKRGQNVTFRCDPISEHNRLYWYRQTLGQGPEFLTYFQNEAQLEKSRLLSDRFSAERPKGSFSTLEIQRTEQGDSAMYLCASSLGWGQGYEKLFFGSGTQLSVL.

The J gene is TRBJ1-2, the V gene TRBV6-5; weak D call: TRBD1 (5 bases). The CDR3 consists of 14 residues. Trimming removed 6 bases from V and 1 base from J, with 12 bases in between. Per germline, CDR1 MNHEY and CDR2 SVGAGI. CDR3 protein: CASSPGRGNYGYTF. CDR3 nucleotides: TGTGCCAGCAGCCCGGGGAGGGGTAACTATGGCTACACCTTC.

This clone has only one observation. The chain combines TRBV3-1 (or the pseudogene TRBV3-2) with TRBJ1-1; no firm D call. V was shortened by 1 base and J by 1 base, with 10 bases between the two germline ends. This CDR3 has 15 amino acids. CDR1 and CDR2 from the germline V gene are LGHDT and YNNKEL (reference sequence). CDR3 in amino acids: CASSQVLRGNTEAFF. CDR3 DNA: TGTGCCAGCAGCCAAGTTCTTCGGGGGAACACTGAAGCTTTCTTT.

The genes are TRBV7-8 and TRBJ2-1; D might be TRBD2 (6 bases). The germline V and J ends were trimmed by 2 bases and 4 bases, with 12 bases remaining between them. The CDR3 consists of 15 residues. CDR1 SGHVS and CDR2 FQNEAQ come from the germline V gene. CDR3 amino acids: CASSLRETSYNEQFF. The CDR3 bases are TGTGCCAGCAGCTTAAGGGAGACTAGTTACAATGAGCAGTTCTTC.

The rearrangement links TRBV6-1 to TRBJ1-1; D is possibly TRBD1 (5 bases). The V end was cut by 1 base, the J end by 1 base, with 7 bases between. CDR1 is MNHNS and CDR2 is SASEGT in the germline V gene. The CDR3 totals 14 residues. This CDR3 reads CASSEVGGNTEAFF. Here the CDR3 DNA reads TGTGCCAGCAGTGAAGTGGGGGGGAACACTGAAGCTTTCTTT.

This chain uses TRBV6-5 with TRBJ1-6; 10 bases match TRBD1. Trimming at V came to 8 bases and at J to 6 bases, leaving 1 base not matched to a gene. From germline, CDR1 is MNHEY and CDR2 SVGAGI. The CDR3 has 13 residues. This chain's CDR3 is CASRDRGNSPLHF. CDR3 DNA sequence: TGTGCCAGCCGGGACAGGGGTAATTCACCCCTCCACTTT.

The chain has TRBV11-2 and TRBJ2-5, with 10 bases that match TRBD2. This CDR3 is built from 16 residues. From germline, CDR1 is SGHAT and CDR2 FQNNGV. J gave up 5 bases and V 5 bases, and 11 bases lay outside the gene matches. The CDR3, as DNA: TGTGCCAGCAGCCGCAGCGGACTAGCGGCGAGGGAGACCCAGTACTTC. The encoded protein is CASSRSGLAARETQYF.

The V call is TRBV30, the J call TRBJ2-2; 13 nucleotides match TRBD2. The CDR3 is made up of 14 amino acids. The V gene end was trimmed by 7 bases and the J gene end by 7 bases; junction bases not matched to a gene: 6. CDR1 and CDR2 from the germline V gene are GTSNPN and SVGIG (reference sequence). The DNA for the CDR3 is TGTGCCTCCTCGACTAGCGGGGGGATCGGGGAGCTGTTTTTT. It translates to CASSTSGGIGELFF. The variable domain in full, completed from reference TRBV30 and TRBJ2-2, reads SQTIHQWPATLVQPVGSPLSLECTVEGTSNPNLYWYRQAAGRGLQLLFYSVGIGQISSEVPQNLSASRPQDRQFILSSKKLLLSDSGFYLCASSTSGGIGELFFGEGSRLTVL.

This sequence joins TRBV20-1 and TRBJ1-1; D not resolved. This CDR3 spans 13 amino acids. V lost 3 bases, J lost 3 bases, and 11 bases lay in between. Looked up from germline, CDR1 is DFQATT and CDR2 is SNEGSKA (reference sequence). CDR3 sequence (DNA): TGCAGTGCTAGTGCCCTCGGGGACACTGAAGCTTTCTTT. Amino acid sequence: CSASALGDTEAFF.

The rearrangement uses TRBV25-1 and TRBJ1-1; tentatively, D is TRBD1 (5 bases). Trimming cost V 5 bases and J 3 bases, with 25 bases left between them. The germline CDR1 and CDR2 sequences are MGHDK and SYGVNS. This CDR3 has 18 residues. CDR3 residues: CASSSWGAGRRVDTEAFF. DNA of the CDR3: TGTGCCAGCAGTTCATGGGGCGCGGGGCGCAGGGTGGACACTGAAGCTTTCTTT. Looking up the rest from reference TRBV25-1 and TRBJ1-1 gives the full variable domain: EADIYQTPRYLVIGTGKKITLECSQTMGHDKMYWYQQDPGMELHLIHYSYGVNSTEKGDLSSESTVSRIRTEHFPLTLESARPSHTSQYLCASSSWGAGRRVDTEAFFGQGTRLTVV.

V and J are TRBV9 and TRBJ2-3, with 7 bases lining up with TRBD1. The CDR3 length is 15 residues. V trimming: 4 bases; J trimming: 0 bases; junction bases outside the gene matches: 5. Germline V lookup: CDR1 SGDLS, CDR2 YYNGEE. CDR3 protein: CASSTRQGSTDTQYF. The DNA of the CDR3 is TGTGCCAGCAGCACAAGACAGGGCAGCACAGATACGCAGTATTTT.

The V and J genes are TRBV7-6 and TRBJ1-2, with no clear D. This CDR3 has 15 amino acids. V dropped 1 base and J dropped 5 bases, with 14 bases sitting between them. Germline V CDR1 and CDR2: SGHVS, FNYEAQ. The CDR3 bases are TGTGCCAGCAGCTTAGGGACCACGGGAAGGTATGGCTACACCTTC. Translating gives CASSLGTTGRYGYTF.

Only a few counts were recorded for this clone. The chain employs TRBV19 and TRBJ2-5, with 10 bases fitting TRBD2. This CDR3 is 17 amino acids long. V dropped 3 bases and J dropped 4; count of bases not matched to a gene: 11. Germline assignment: CDR1 LNHDA and CDR2 SQIVND (reference sequence). This chain's CDR3 is CASSMASGRALPETQYF. CDR3 sequence (DNA): TGTGCCAGTAGTATGGCGAGCGGGAGGGCCTTACCAGAGACCCAGTACTTC.

V is TRBV9 and J is TRBJ1-5; D is possibly TRBD1 (6 bases). The CDR3 loop spans 16 amino acids. V lost 0 bases, J lost 6 bases, and 16 bases lay in between. Germline V gene data show CDR1 as SGDLS and CDR2 as YYNGEE. CDR3 in amino acids: CASSVGNGGQGQPQHF. CDR3 sequence (DNA): TGTGCCAGCAGCGTAGGTAACGGGGGGCAGGGTCAGCCCCAGCATTTT.

V and J are TRBV13 and TRBJ2-6; the D gene is possibly TRBD2 (6 bases). Trimming left V 0 bases short and J 4 bases short, with 13 bases between. The CDR3 extends over 17 amino acids. Germline-derived CDR1 and CDR2 are PRHDT and FYEKMQ (reference sequence). The CDR3 spells CASSLGGGARGANVLTF. DNA of the CDR3: TGTGCCAGCAGCTTAGGTGGCGGGGCGAGGGGGGCCAACGTCCTGACTTTC.

The chain joins TRBV19 to TRBJ1-5, with D possibly matching TRBD1 (6 bases). CDR3 length: 14 residues. V shed 5 bases and J shed 6 bases, with 14 bases lying between them. CDR1 LNHDA and CDR2 SQIVND come from the germline V gene (reference sequence). CDR3 bases: TGTGCCAGTAGTTTAACTGGGGGGGCTCAGCCCCAGCATTTT. It translates to CASSLTGGAQPQHF.

V gene TRBV11-2 combines with J gene TRBJ2-7; 12 bases map to TRBD2. Germline loops: CDR1 SGHAT, CDR2 FQNNGV. CDR3 size: 15 residues. The V segment lost 5 bases and the J segment 3 bases; nucleotides outside the gene matches: 5. The CDR3 reads CASSPSGRAVYEQYF. The CDR3 bases are TGTGCCAGCAGCCCTAGCGGGAGGGCCGTCTACGAGCAGTACTTC.

The CDR3 DNA sequence: TGTGCCAGCAGCCCTACAGGGGGAGAGACCCAGTACTTC. The encoded protein is CASSPTGGETQYF. The chain combines TRBV5-6 with TRBJ2-5; 8 bases line up with TRBD1. Germline V gives CDR1 SGHDT, CDR2 YYEEEE. CDR3 size: 13 residues. With 4 bases clipped from V and 4 bases from J, the junction kept 3 bases outside the gene matches.

The chain has TRBV6-5 and TRBJ2-1; 9 bases fit TRBD1. Germline V lookup: CDR1 MNHEY, CDR2 SVGAGI. Trimming removed 6 bases from V and 5 bases from J; junction bases left unmatched: 2. The CDR3 covers 13 residues. The CDR3 DNA follows: TGTGCCAGCAGGGACAGGGGAGACAATGAGCAGTTCTTC. Translating it yields CASRDRGDNEQFF.

The chain joins TRBV2 to TRBJ2-2; tentatively, D is TRBD2 (5 bases). The CDR3 length is 13 residues. Germline CDR1 and CDR2: SNHLY and FYNNEI. Between the trimmed V and J ends, which lost 6 bases and 4 bases, there was a span of 9 bases. CDR3 sequence: CASSLAFTGELFF. CDR3 coding DNA: TGTGCCAGCAGCCTAGCTTTCACCGGGGAGCTGTTTTTT.

J is TRBJ1-5 and V is TRBV19, with a tentative D call TRBD1 (6 bases). V shed 6 bases and J shed 2 bases, with 17 bases lying between them. The CDR3 is made up of 16 amino acids. Germline-derived CDR1 and CDR2 are LNHDA and SQIVND (reference sequence). Written as DNA, the CDR3 is TGTGCCAGTAGCACACCCTCCAGGGGTGGCAATCAGCCCCAGCATTTT. It codes for CASSTPSRGGNQPQHF. Supplemented by reference TRBV19 and TRBJ1-5, the full variable domain reads DGGITQSPKYLFRKEGQNVTLSCEQNLNHDAMYWYRQDPGQGLRLIYYSQIVNDFQKGDIAEGYSVSREKKESFPLTVTSAQKNPTAFYLCASSTPSRGGNQPQHFGDGTRLSIL.

This clone was seen more than once but under ten times. The rearrangement links TRBV27 to TRBJ1-1; D is perhaps TRBD1 (5 bases). V lost 7 bases and J lost 1, with 13 bases in between. The CDR3 contains 14 residues. Germline values: CDR1 MNHEY, CDR2 SMNVEV (reference sequence). The DNA of the CDR3 is TGTGCCAGCACTCCAAATGGGGCGAACACTGAAGCTTTCTTT. Encoded protein: CASTPNGANTEAFF.

J is TRBJ1-2 and V is TRBV7-2; D is undetermined. CDR3 length: 13 amino acids. From germline, CDR1 is SGHTA and CDR2 FQGNSA. Trimming stripped 4 bases from V and 5 bases from J, with 11 bases between. CDR3 sequence: CASSSDNIYGYTF. DNA of the CDR3: TGTGCCAGCAGCTCCGACAACATATATGGCTACACCTTC.

The rearrangement joins TRBV6-5 to TRBJ1-5, with TRBD1 matching 9 bases. Germline V lookup: CDR1 MNHEY, CDR2 SVGAGI. The CDR3 has 15 amino acids. J was trimmed by 5 bases and V by 5 bases; bases with no gene match: 7. The CDR3 spells CASSRTGGIDQPQHF. DNA of the CDR3: TGTGCCAGCAGTAGAACAGGGGGCATCGATCAGCCCCAGCATTTT.

This clone has just one count. The V and J genes are TRBV3-1 (or the pseudogene TRBV3-2) and TRBJ1-1, with 7 nucleotides matching TRBD1. The CDR3 is made up of 15 amino acids. CDR1 LGHDT and CDR2 YNNKEL come from the germline V gene (reference sequence). With 1 base clipped from V and 8 bases from J, the junction kept 10 bases outside the gene matches. In nucleotides, the CDR3 is TGTGCCAGCAGCCAAGCTGCCCACAGGGGTAGCGAAGCTTTCTTT. Encoded protein: CASSQAAHRGSEAFF.

The CDR3 spells CASISGLNTEAFF. DNA of the CDR3: TGTGCCAGCATAAGCGGCCTGAACACTGAAGCTTTCTTT. The J gene is TRBJ1-1, the V gene TRBV18; D call uncertain. The germline V gene encodes CDR1 KGHSH and CDR2 LQKENI. V lost 8 bases to trimming and J lost 0 bases, with 10 bases between them. The CDR3 totals 13 residues.

The chain carries TRBV12-3 or TRBV12-4 and TRBJ1-4; tentative D call: TRBD1 (5 bases). Trimming removed 5 bases at V and 8 bases at J, with 12 bases between. The CDR3 consists of 13 residues. This CDR3 reads CASSTSWGEKLFF. The CDR3 region has the DNA TGTGCCAGCAGTACGTCTTGGGGCGAAAAACTGTTTTTT.